A single sample gave rise to the 8 T cell receptor beta chains below, sequenced in a study of blood T cell repertoires in COVID-19. Method: immunoSEQ multiplex PCR; TCRdb's copy keeps in-frame clones and lacks some. The data hold about 240,000 clones, with about four fifths observed a single time. The source material was peripheral blood. Receptor source: a woman of 80 years or more with acute or convalescent COVID-19.

The rearrangement joins TRBV7-6 to TRBJ2-1; the match to TRBD2 covers 9 bases. This CDR3 contains 20 residues. Germline loops: CDR1 SGHVS, CDR2 FNYEAQ. V lost 5 bases to trimming and J lost 6 bases; unmatched junction nucleotides: 23. The CDR3 nucleotides are TGTGCCAGCAGCCCAGGGGCCAGCGGGGGGAGAGGGGGACGTGGCAATGAGCAGTTCTTC. This encodes CASSPGASGGRGGRGNEQFF. The whole variable domain, filled in from reference TRBV7-6 and TRBJ2-1, reads GAGVSQSPRYKVTKRGQDVALRCDPISGHVSLYWYRQALGQGPEFLTYFNYEAQQDKSGLPNDRFSAERPEGSISTLTIQRTEQRDSAMYRCASSPGASGGRGGRGNEQFFGPGTRLTVL.

The V gene is TRBV11-2, the J gene TRBJ1-4, with 7 nucleotides matching TRBD1. V lost 1 base, J lost 7 bases, and 3 bases stayed unmatched. CDR1 is SGHAT, CDR2 FQNNGV, per germline. The CDR3 contains 14 residues. The CDR3 DNA sequence: TGTGCCAGCAGCTTAGTTTGGGACAGTGAAAAACTGTTTTTT. Translation gives CASSLVWDSEKLFF.

This clone has more than one count but fewer than ten. V gene TRBV29-1 combines with J gene TRBJ1-1; D ambiguous. CDR1 SQVTM and CDR2 ANQGSEA come from the germline V gene. The V gene lost 4 bases and the J gene lost 4 bases, with 7 bases spanning the gap. CDR3 length: 11 residues. For the CDR3, the DNA is TGCAGCGTTGCTCGCGGCACTGAAGCTTTCTTT. Translation gives CSVARGTEAFF. The complete variable domain, with remaining parts taken from reference TRBV29-1 and TRBJ1-1, reads SAVISQKPSRDICQRGTSLTIQCQVDSQVTMMFWYRQQPGQSLTLIATANQGSEATYESGFVIDKFPISRPNLTFSTLTVSNMSPEDSSIYLCSVARGTEAFFGQGTRLTVV.

The chain uses TRBV12-5 and TRBJ1-3; a possible D gene is TRBD1 (5 bases). The CDR3 runs to 16 residues. CDR1 and CDR2 from the germline V gene are LGHNT and FRNRAP. Trimming removed 2 bases from V and 6 bases from J, with 17 bases in between. The CDR3, as DNA: TGTGCTAGTGGTTTGACTTCCCGGGGGAGCCTAAACACCATATATTTT. It specifies CASGLTSRGSLNTIYF.

The rearrangement links TRBV28 to TRBJ1-5; 9 nucleotides line up with TRBD1. The ends lost 8 bases at V and 7 bases at J; junction bases unmatched: 12. This CDR3 is 15 amino acids long. Germline loops: CDR1 MDHEN, CDR2 SYDVKM. DNA of the CDR3: TGTGCCAGCCGACCCTACAGGGGGCGAGGGCAGCCCCAGCATTTT. It encodes CASRPYRGRGQPQHF.

This chain uses TRBV19 with TRBJ2-3; no reliable D call. This CDR3 comprises 12 residues. Trimming pared 1 base from V and 5 bases from J, leaving 4 bases between. Germline CDR1 reads LNHDA; CDR2 reads SQIVND (reference sequence). CDR3 bases: TGTGCCAGTAGTATAGGAGAAGATACGCAGTATTTT. Protein: CASSIGEDTQYF. Filled out from reference TRBV19 and TRBJ2-3, the complete variable domain reads DGGITQSPKYLFRKEGQNVTLSCEQNLNHDAMYWYRQDPGQGLRLIYYSQIVNDFQKGDIAEGYSVSREKKESFPLTVTSAQKNPTAFYLCASSIGEDTQYFGPGTRLTVL.

The chain couples TRBV6-1 to TRBJ1-4; 8 bases map to TRBD1. Trimming at V came to 6 bases and at J to 8 bases, leaving 11 bases not matched to a gene. Germline V gene lookup returns CDR1 MNHNS and CDR2 SASEGT. The CDR3 is made up of 15 amino acids. DNA of the CDR3: TGTGCCAGCAGGGACAGGGCCTACTTGGGAGAAAAACTGTTTTTT. Translated: CASRDRAYLGEKLFF.

This sequence joins TRBV29-1 and TRBJ1-4; D might be TRBD1 (5 bases). The CDR3 has 13 residues. The germline gives CDR1 SQVTM, CDR2 ANQGSEA. V was pared by 4 bases and J by 2 bases, with 8 bases between. The DNA of the CDR3 is TGCAGCGTTGGGCGGGACACTAATGAAAAACTGTTTTTT. Protein product: CSVGRDTNEKLFF.